Listed here are 24 T cell receptor beta chains from one sample, sequenced in a study of blood T cell repertoires in COVID-19. Here immunoSEQ multiplex PCR was the method, and the copy in TCRdb shows in-frame clones only, minus some. This sample carries about 97,000 clones, almost 85% of them seen once, and the ten largest clones take 7.5% to 10%. Sequenced material: peripheral blood. The receptors derive from a man aged 40-49 years with active or convalescent COVID-19.

The rearrangement uses TRBV19 and TRBJ1-3, with D perhaps matching TRBD1 (5 bases). V was shortened by 2 bases and J by 2 bases, with 10 bases between the two germline ends. The CDR3 runs 15 residues. Germline V lookup: CDR1 LNHDA, CDR2 SQIVND (reference sequence). The CDR3 reads CASSIRRVTGNTIYF. The CDR3 region has the DNA TGTGCCAGTAGTATACGCAGGGTAACTGGAAACACCATATATTTT. The entire variable domain, with the rest obtained from reference TRBV19 and TRBJ1-3, is as follows: DGGITQSPKYLFRKEGQNVTLSCEQNLNHDAMYWYRQDPGQGLRLIYYSQIVNDFQKGDIAEGYSVSREKKESFPLTVTSAQKNPTAFYLCASSIRRVTGNTIYFGEGSWLTVV.

V gene TRBV6-5 combines with J gene TRBJ2-1, with 9 bases matching TRBD1. Germline-derived CDR1 and CDR2 are MNHEY and SVGAGI. This CDR3 comprises 14 residues. The V segment lost 6 bases and the J segment 5 bases; nucleotides outside the gene matches: 5. The CDR3 sequence is CASRRTGEHNEQFF. For the CDR3, the DNA is TGTGCCAGCAGACGGACAGGGGAACACAATGAGCAGTTCTTC.

This clone was found once. This rearrangement joins TRBV3-1 (or the pseudogene TRBV3-2) to TRBJ2-5; 7 positions match TRBD1. After removal of 0 bases from V and 7 bases from J, the junction contained 5 bases not matched to a gene. This CDR3 is 14 amino acids long. Germline loops: CDR1 LGHDT, CDR2 YNNKEL (reference sequence). The CDR3 loop is CASSQEGGPGTQYF. DNA for the CDR3: TGTGCCAGCAGCCAAGAAGGGGGCCCCGGGACCCAGTACTTC.

V and J are TRBV5-6 and TRBJ1-5; 9 bases line up with TRBD1. The CDR3 is 16 amino acids. Germline CDR1 is SGHDT and CDR2 is YYEEEE. V shed 0 bases, J shed 4 bases, and the junction held 5 bases outside the gene matches. CDR3 residues: CASSLGIGQGNQPQHF. CDR3 DNA sequence: TGTGCCAGCAGCTTGGGTATCGGACAGGGGAATCAGCCCCAGCATTTT.

The J gene is TRBJ1-1, the V gene TRBV5-5, with unresolved D. V was clipped by 4 bases and J by 8 bases, with 15 bases between them. From germline, CDR1 is SGHKS and CDR2 YYEKEE (reference sequence). This CDR3 region has 13 residues. The CDR3 spells CASSPAGFPEAFF. DNA of the CDR3: TGTGCCAGCAGCCCAGCGGGGTTTCCGGAAGCTTTCTTT.

A word on this clone: In the same sample, other DNA sequences code for this CDR3. The chain couples TRBV20-1 to TRBJ2-5; D unresolved. Looked up from germline, CDR1 is DFQATT and CDR2 is SNEGSKA (reference sequence). This CDR3 region has 11 residues. V lost 6 bases, J lost 4 bases, and 9 bases lay in between. The CDR3 DNA reads TGCAGTGCCACCCCGGGAGAGACCCAGTACTTC. Its protein is CSATPGETQYF.

The chain recombines TRBV7-2 with TRBJ1-5; maybe TRBD1 (6 bases). The CDR3 extends over 16 amino acids. From germline, CDR1 is SGHTA and CDR2 FQGNSA. Between the trimmed V and J ends, which lost 3 bases and 4 bases, there was a span of 16 bases. The chain's CDR3 is CASSFAGRGANQPQHF. DNA of the CDR3: TGTGCCAGCAGCTTCGCAGGGCGGGGGGCTAATCAGCCCCAGCATTTT. Filled out from reference TRBV7-2 and TRBJ1-5, the complete variable domain reads GAGVSQSPSNKVTEKGKDVELRCDPISGHTALYWYRQSLGQGLEFLIYFQGNSAPDKSGLPSDRFSAERTGGSVSTLTIQRTQQEDSAVYLCASSFAGRGANQPQHFGDGTRLSIL.

The chain combines TRBV2 with TRBJ1-1; possibly TRBD1 for D (5 bases). The CDR3 has 14 amino acids. With 6 bases removed from V and 5 bases from J, the gap between germline ends came to 16 bases. Germline loops: CDR1 SNHLY, CDR2 FYNNEI. The DNA for the CDR3 is TGTGCCAGCAGCGCCCGCGGGGGGAGGACTGAAGCTTTCTTT. This encodes CASSARGGRTEAFF.

This clone was observed a single time. The chain joins TRBV2 to TRBJ1-4; possible D gene TRBD1, 6 bases. The CDR3 consists of 15 residues. V lost 6 bases and J 0 bases, leaving 11 bases between the germline ends. Germline V gene lookup returns CDR1 SNHLY and CDR2 FYNNEI. The CDR3 spells CASRRTDATNEKLFF. The DNA for the CDR3 is TGTGCCAGCAGGCGGACAGATGCAACTAATGAAAAACTGTTTTTT.

The CDR3 reads CASSYVAAYQETQYF. The CDR3 region has the DNA TGTGCCAGCAGTTACGTGGCAGCGTACCAAGAGACCCAGTACTTC. This rearrangement joins TRBV6-2 or TRBV6-3 to TRBJ2-5; no reliable D call. This CDR3 has 15 amino acids. Trimming shortened V by 2 bases and J by 0 bases, and 10 bases separated the two germline ends. Germline V CDR1 and CDR2: MNHEY, SVGEGT.

The V gene is TRBV6-5, the J gene TRBJ1-1; D ambiguous. V lost 0 bases and J 1 base, leaving 9 bases between the germline ends. This CDR3 has 15 residues. Germline V gene data show CDR1 as MNHEY and CDR2 as SVGAGI. The CDR3 DNA reads TGTGCCAGCAGTTACTCTCCGGGAAAGAACACTGAAGCTTTCTTT. Protein product: CASSYSPGKNTEAFF.

The V and J genes are TRBV27 and TRBJ2-7; 10 positions match TRBD1. CDR1 is MNHEY, CDR2 SMNVEV, per germline (reference sequence). The V segment lost 8 bases and the J segment 2 bases; nucleotides outside the gene matches: 12. The CDR3 spans 16 residues. The CDR3 sequence: CASQRTGGSLAYEQYF. CDR3 bases: TGTGCCAGCCAAAGGACAGGGGGATCCCTGGCCTACGAGCAGTACTTC.

This chain links TRBV2 with TRBJ2-3, with 12 bases matching TRBD2. CDR1 SNHLY and CDR2 FYNNEI come from the germline V gene. There are 16 residues in the CDR3. V lost 0 bases, J lost 6 bases, and 4 bases stayed unmatched. CDR3: CASSEALAGGWDTQYF. The DNA of the CDR3 is TGTGCCAGCAGTGAAGCACTAGCGGGGGGCTGGGATACGCAGTATTTT.

V usage is TRBV29-1 and J usage is TRBJ1-1; a possible D gene is TRBD1 (5 bases). CDR1 and CDR2 (germline): SQVTM, ANQGSEA. The CDR3 has 15 amino acids. Trimming left V 4 bases short and J 6 bases short, with 21 bases between. This chain's CDR3 is CSVVRGGTPDAEAFF. CDR3 nucleotides: TGCAGCGTTGTGAGGGGAGGGACCCCTGACGCTGAAGCTTTCTTT. The variable domain in full, completed from reference TRBV29-1 and TRBJ1-1, reads SAVISQKPSRDICQRGTSLTIQCQVDSQVTMMFWYRQQPGQSLTLIATANQGSEATYESGFVIDKFPISRPNLTFSTLTVSNMSPEDSSIYLCSVVRGGTPDAEAFFGQGTRLTVV.

The chain has TRBV14 and TRBJ1-5, with D perhaps TRBD1 (6 bases). V lost 0 bases to trimming and J lost 7 bases, with 7 bases between them. Per germline, CDR1 SGHDN and CDR2 FVKESK. The CDR3 loop spans 13 amino acids. CDR3 nucleotide sequence: TGTGCCAGCAGCCAAGATCAGGGGCAGCCCCAGCATTTT. Translating gives CASSQDQGQPQHF. The full variable domain, its missing parts supplied by reference TRBV14 and TRBJ1-5, is EAGVTQFPSHSVIEKGQTVTLRCDPISGHDNLYWYRRVMGKEIKFLLHFVKESKQDESGMPNNRFLAERTGGTYSTLKVQPAELEDSGVYFCASSQDQGQPQHFGDGTRLSIL.

This clone came up a few times. The rearrangement uses TRBV7-9 and TRBJ1-2; 8 bases agree with TRBD1. In germline, CDR1 is SEHNR, CDR2 FQNEAQ (reference sequence). This CDR3 is built from 14 residues. The junction had 6 bases not matched to a gene; V was cut back by 5 bases and J by 4 bases. The CDR3 here is CASSKVDRGYGYTF. The CDR3 DNA reads as TGTGCCAGCAGCAAGGTCGACAGGGGCTATGGCTACACCTTC.

The chain employs TRBV19 and TRBJ1-1, with a tentative D call TRBD1 (5 bases). The ends were cut back, 0 bases at V and 1 base at J, with 9 bases in the middle. The CDR3 has 15 residues. Germline CDR1 LNHDA, CDR2 SQIVND (reference sequence). The DNA for the CDR3 is TGTGCCAGTAGTATAGAGACCAGGGCGAACACTGAAGCTTTCTTT. This gives the protein CASSIETRANTEAFF.

The chain recombines TRBV5-1 with TRBJ2-6, with a weak D call TRBD2 (6 bases). From germline, CDR1 is SGHRS and CDR2 YFSETQ. The CDR3 runs 17 residues. V lost 3 bases to trimming and J lost 1 base, with 14 bases between them. DNA for the CDR3: TGCGCCAGCAGCTCCGGGACTGAGTTGTCTGGGGCCAACGTCCTGACTTTC. Amino acids: CASSSGTELSGANVLTF. Full variable domain (outside the CDR3, taken from reference TRBV5-1 and TRBJ2-6): KAGVTQTPRYLIKTRGQQVTLSCSPISGHRSVSWYQQTPGQGLQFLFEYFSETQRNKGNFPGRFSGRQFSNSRSEMNVSTLELGDSALYLCASSSGTELSGANVLTFGAGSRLTVL.

This clone came up a few times. The chain is built from TRBV19 and TRBJ1-4, with D hard to call. Trimming left V 8 bases short and J 5 bases short, with 15 bases between. The CDR3 extends over 14 amino acids. Germline assignment: CDR1 LNHDA and CDR2 SQIVND (reference sequence). The CDR3 loop reads CASVSWAGNEKLFF. CDR3 sequence (DNA): TGTGCCAGTGTATCATGGGCAGGCAATGAAAAACTGTTTTTT.

This sequence joins TRBV2 and TRBJ2-1; TRBD2 matches at 9 bases. Germline V gene sequence: CDR1 SNHLY, CDR2 FYNNEI. V was clipped by 8 bases and J by 13 bases; unmatched bases: 9. The CDR3 totals 12 residues. The CDR3 here is CASAGGPLRQFF. The CDR3 nucleotides read TGTGCCAGCGCGGGGGGGCCTCTTCGACAGTTCTTC.

Here the CDR3 reads CASSPSTGFDTEAFF. The CDR3 DNA is TGTGCCAGCAGTCCATCGACAGGGTTTGATACTGAAGCTTTCTTT. The chain combines TRBV7-8 with TRBJ1-1; 7 nucleotides match TRBD1. Germline CDR1 and CDR2: SGHVS and FQNEAQ. The CDR3 sequence is 15 residues long. The trim removed 6 bases at V and 5 bases at J, leaving 12 bases unmatched.

CDR3 residues: CASSQQSTGIQFF. CDR3 coding DNA: TGTGCCAGCAGCCAACAAAGTACCGGTATTCAGTTCTTC. The gene calls are TRBV3-1 (or the pseudogene TRBV3-2) and TRBJ2-1; the D is unclear. Germline CDR1 LGHDT, CDR2 YNNKEL (reference sequence). The CDR3 extends over 13 amino acids. Trimming pared 2 bases from V and 13 bases from J, leaving 15 bases between.

The CDR3 sequence: CASSSPGTGANSPLHF. The CDR3 coding sequence is TGTGCCAGCAGCTCCCCCGGGACAGGTGCTAATTCACCCCTCCACTTT. This chain joins TRBV5-5 and TRBJ1-6, with TRBD1 matching over 8 bases. V shed 3 bases, J shed 6 bases, and the junction held 8 bases outside the gene matches. The CDR3 sequence is 16 residues long. Germline assignment: CDR1 SGHKS and CDR2 YYEKEE (reference sequence).

The rearrangement joins TRBV3-1 (or the pseudogene TRBV3-2) to TRBJ2-3, with 10 bases identical to TRBD2. J gave up 5 bases and V 4 bases, and 9 bases lay outside the gene matches. The CDR3 loop spans 16 amino acids. CDR1 is LGHDT and CDR2 is YNNKEL in the germline V gene (reference sequence). The CDR3 is CASSRYGSGGIDTQYF. Here the CDR3 DNA reads TGTGCCAGCAGCCGTTATGGTAGCGGGGGGATAGATACGCAGTATTTT.